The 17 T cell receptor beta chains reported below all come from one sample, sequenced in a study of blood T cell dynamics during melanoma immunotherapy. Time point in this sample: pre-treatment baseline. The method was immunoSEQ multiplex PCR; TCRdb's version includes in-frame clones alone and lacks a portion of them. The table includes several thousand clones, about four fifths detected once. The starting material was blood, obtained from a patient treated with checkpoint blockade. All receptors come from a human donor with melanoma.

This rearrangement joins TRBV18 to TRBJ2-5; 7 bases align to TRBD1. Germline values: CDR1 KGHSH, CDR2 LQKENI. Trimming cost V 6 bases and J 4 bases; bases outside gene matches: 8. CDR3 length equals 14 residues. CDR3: CASSPRDRRETQYF. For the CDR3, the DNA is TGTGCCAGCTCCCCGAGGGACAGACGAGAGACCCAGTACTTC.

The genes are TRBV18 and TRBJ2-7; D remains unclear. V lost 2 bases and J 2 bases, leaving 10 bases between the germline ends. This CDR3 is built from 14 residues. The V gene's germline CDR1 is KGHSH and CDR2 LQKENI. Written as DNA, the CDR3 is TGTGCCAGCTCACCAACGACACTAACCTACGAGCAGTACTTC. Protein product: CASSPTTLTYEQYF.

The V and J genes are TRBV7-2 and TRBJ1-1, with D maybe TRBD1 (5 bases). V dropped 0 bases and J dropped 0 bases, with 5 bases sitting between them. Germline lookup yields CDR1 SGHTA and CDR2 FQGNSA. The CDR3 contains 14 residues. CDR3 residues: CASSLATVNTEAFF. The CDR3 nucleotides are TGTGCCAGCAGCTTAGCGACAGTGAACACTGAAGCTTTCTTT.

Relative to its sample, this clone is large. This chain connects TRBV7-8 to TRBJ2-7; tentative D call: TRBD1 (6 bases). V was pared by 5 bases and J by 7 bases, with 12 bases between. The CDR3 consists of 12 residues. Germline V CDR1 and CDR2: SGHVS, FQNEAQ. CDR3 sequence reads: CASSPGTREQYF. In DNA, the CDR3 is TGTGCCAGCAGCCCAGGGACAAGGGAGCAGTACTTC.

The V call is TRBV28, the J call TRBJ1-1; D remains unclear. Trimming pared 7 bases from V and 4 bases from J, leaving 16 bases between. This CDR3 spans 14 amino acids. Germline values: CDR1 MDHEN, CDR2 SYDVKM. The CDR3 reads CASNESPWGTEAFF. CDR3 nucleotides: TGTGCCAGCAACGAGTCACCGTGGGGCACTGAAGCTTTCTTT.

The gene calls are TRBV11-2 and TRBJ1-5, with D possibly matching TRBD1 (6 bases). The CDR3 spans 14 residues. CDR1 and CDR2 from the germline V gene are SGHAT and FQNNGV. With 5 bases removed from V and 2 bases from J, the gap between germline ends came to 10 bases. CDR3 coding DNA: TGTGCCAGCAGCCCGGACAGCGGCAATCAGCCCCAGCATTTT. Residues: CASSPDSGNQPQHF.

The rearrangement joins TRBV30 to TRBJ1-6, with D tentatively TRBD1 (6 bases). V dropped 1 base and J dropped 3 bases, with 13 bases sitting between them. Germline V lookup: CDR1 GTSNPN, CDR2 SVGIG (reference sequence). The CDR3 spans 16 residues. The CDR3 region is CAWSEGGGLYNSPLHF. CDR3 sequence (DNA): TGTGCCTGGAGTGAGGGCGGGGGCCTCTATAATTCACCCCTCCACTTT.

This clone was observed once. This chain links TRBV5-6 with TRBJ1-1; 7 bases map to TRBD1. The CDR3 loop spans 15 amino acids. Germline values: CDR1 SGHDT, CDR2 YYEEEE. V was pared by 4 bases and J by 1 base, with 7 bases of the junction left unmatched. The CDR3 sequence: CASSIDRAWNTEAFF. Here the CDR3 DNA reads TGTGCCAGCAGCATTGACAGGGCTTGGAACACTGAAGCTTTCTTT.

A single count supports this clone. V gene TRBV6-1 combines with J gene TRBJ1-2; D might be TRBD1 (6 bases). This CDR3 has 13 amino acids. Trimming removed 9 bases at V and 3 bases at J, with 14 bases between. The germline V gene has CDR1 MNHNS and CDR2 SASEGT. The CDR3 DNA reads TGTGCCAGTGTACAGGGCTTCGACTATGGCTACACCTTC. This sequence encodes CASVQGFDYGYTF.

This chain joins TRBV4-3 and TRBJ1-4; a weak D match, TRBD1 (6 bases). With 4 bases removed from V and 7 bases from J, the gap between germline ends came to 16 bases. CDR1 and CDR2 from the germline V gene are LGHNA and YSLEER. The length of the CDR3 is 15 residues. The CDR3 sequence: CASSLSFQGGEKLFF. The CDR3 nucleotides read TGCGCCAGCAGCCTGTCCTTCCAAGGGGGTGAAAAACTGTTTTTT.

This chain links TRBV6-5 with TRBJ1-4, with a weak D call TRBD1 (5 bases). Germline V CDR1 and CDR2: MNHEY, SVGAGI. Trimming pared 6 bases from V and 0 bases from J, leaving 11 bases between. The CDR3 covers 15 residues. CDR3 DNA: TGTGCCAGCAGCAGTGGACATTCAACTAATGAAAAACTGTTTTTT. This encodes CASSSGHSTNEKLFF.

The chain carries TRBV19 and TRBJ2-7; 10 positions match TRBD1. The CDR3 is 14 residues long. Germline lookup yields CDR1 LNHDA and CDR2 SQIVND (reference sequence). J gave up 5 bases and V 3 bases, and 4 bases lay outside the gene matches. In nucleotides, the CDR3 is TGTGCCAGTAGTATCAGACAGGGGGCGGACGAGCAGTACTTC. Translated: CASSIRQGADEQYF.

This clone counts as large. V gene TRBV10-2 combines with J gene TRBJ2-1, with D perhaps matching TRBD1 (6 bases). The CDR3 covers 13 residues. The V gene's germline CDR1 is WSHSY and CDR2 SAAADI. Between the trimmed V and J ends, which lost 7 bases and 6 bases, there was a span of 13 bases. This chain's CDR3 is CASIQGLPNEQFF. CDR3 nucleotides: TGCGCCAGCATCCAGGGGCTTCCCAATGAGCAGTTCTTC.

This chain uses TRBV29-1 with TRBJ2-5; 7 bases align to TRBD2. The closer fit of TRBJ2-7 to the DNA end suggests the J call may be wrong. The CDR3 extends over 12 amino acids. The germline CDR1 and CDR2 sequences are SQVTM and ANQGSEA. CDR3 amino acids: CTDGGVPYEQYF. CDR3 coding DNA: TGCACCGATGGGGGGGTGCCCTACGAGCAGTACTTC.

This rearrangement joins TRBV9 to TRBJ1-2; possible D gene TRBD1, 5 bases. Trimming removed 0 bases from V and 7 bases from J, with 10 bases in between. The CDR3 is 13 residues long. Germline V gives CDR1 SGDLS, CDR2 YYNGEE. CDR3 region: CASSVDRLSGYTF. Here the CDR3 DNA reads TGTGCCAGCAGCGTAGACAGGCTTAGTGGCTACACCTTC.

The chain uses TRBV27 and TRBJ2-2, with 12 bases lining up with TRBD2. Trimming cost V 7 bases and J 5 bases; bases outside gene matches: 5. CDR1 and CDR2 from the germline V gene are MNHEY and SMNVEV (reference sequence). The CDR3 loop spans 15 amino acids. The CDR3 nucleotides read TGTGCCAGCACACGACTAGCGGGAGTTACCGGGGAGCTGTTTTTT. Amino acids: CASTRLAGVTGELFF.

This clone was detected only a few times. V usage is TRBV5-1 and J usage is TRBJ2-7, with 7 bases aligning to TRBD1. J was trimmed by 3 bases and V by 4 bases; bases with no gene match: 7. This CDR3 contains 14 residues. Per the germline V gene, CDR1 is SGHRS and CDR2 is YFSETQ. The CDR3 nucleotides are TGCGCCAGCAGCCTGGACAGGCACCTCTACGAGCAGTACTTC. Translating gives CASSLDRHLYEQYF.